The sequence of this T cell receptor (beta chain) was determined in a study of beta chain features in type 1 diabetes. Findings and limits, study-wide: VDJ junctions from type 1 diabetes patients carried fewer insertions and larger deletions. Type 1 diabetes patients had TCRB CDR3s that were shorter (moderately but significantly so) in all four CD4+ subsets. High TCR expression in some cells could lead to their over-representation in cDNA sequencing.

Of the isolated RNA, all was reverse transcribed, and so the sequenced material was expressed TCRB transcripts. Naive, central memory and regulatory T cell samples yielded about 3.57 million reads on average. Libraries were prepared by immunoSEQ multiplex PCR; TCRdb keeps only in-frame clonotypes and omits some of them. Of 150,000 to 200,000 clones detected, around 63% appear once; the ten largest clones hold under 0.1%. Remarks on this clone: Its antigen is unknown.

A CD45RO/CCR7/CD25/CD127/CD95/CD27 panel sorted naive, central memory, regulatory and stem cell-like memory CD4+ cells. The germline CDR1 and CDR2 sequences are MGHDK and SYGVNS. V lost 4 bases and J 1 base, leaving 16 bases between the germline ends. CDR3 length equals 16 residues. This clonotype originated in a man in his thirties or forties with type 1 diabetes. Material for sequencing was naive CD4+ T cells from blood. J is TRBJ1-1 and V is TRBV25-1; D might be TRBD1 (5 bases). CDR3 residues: CASSAGPGPPNTEAFF. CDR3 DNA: TGTGCCAGCAGTGCTGGACCGGGACCGCCGAACACTGAAGCTTTCTTT.